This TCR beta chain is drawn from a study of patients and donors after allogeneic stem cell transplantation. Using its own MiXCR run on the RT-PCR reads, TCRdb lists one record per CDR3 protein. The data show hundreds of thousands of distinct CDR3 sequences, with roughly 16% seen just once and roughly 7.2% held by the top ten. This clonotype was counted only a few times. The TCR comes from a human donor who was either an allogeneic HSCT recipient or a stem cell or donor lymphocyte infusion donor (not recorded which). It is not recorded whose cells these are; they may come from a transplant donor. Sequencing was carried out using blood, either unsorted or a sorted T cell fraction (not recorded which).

CDR3 in amino acids: CSARDLTTGGKTQYF. The CDR3 nucleotides are TGCAGTGCTAGAGATCTAACGACAGGGGGGAAGACGCAGTATTTT. The chain carries TRBV20-1 and TRBJ2-3, with TRBD1 matching over 9 bases. V dropped 0 bases and J dropped 9; count of bases not matched to a gene: 10. CDR1 is DFQATT and CDR2 is SNEGSKA in the germline V gene (reference sequence). The CDR3 is 15 residues long.